This record covers a single T cell receptor (beta chain). The antigen is unknown. The entry originates in a study of T cell responses to AZD1222 COVID-19 vaccine. Here immunoSEQ multiplex PCR was the method, and the copy in TCRdb shows in-frame clones only, minus some. The sample comprises approximately 130,000 clones, 85% of which are singletons, and under 8% rests with the top ten. Germline V lookup: CDR1 SGHTA, CDR2 FQGNSA. The CDR3 totals 13 residues. Between the trimmed V and J ends, which lost 1 base and 5 bases, there was a span of 6 bases. Study-level findings and limits: Targets within unmutated variant regions were reportedly found for nearly half of spike-specific TCRs. A mostly white British donor set with more females was recruited, and clonal diversity was possibly underestimated. Once two AZD1222 doses were given, Spike-specific TCR breadth and depth went up.

The chain is built from TRBV7-2 and TRBJ1-5; no clear D. Sequenced material: peripheral blood, taken 28 days after the second dose of the MenACWY control vaccine. The origin of this receptor is an adult who received the MenACWY meningococcal vaccine as a control. This chain's CDR3 is CASSLVRDQPQHF. CDR3 bases: TGTGCCAGCAGCTTAGTTAGAGATCAGCCCCAGCATTTT.